Shown below are 7 T cell receptor beta chains from a single sample sequenced in a study of T cell responses to AZD1222 COVID-19 vaccine. Method: immunoSEQ multiplex PCR; TCRdb's copy keeps in-frame clones and lacks some. Of 85,000 to 130,000 clones detected, about 89% appear once; the ten largest clones hold 15% to 20%. The sequenced sample was peripheral blood, obtained on day 0 of AZD1222 vaccination. Receptors originate from an adult in good health.

In DNA form, the CDR3 reads TGTGCCAGCAGCTTACAGGGGAGCACTGAAGCTTTCTTT. Translation gives CASSLQGSTEAFF. The chain joins TRBV7-9 to TRBJ1-1, with D possibly TRBD1 on 6 matching bases. Deletions cut 2 bases from V and 4 bases from J, with 8 bases between. The CDR3 extends over 13 amino acids. Germline-derived CDR1 and CDR2 are SEHNR and FQNEAQ (reference sequence).

The rearrangement links TRBV19 to TRBJ1-2, with a weak D call TRBD1 (6 bases). This CDR3 contains 13 residues. V shed 3 bases and J shed 7 bases, with 12 bases lying between them. Germline lookup yields CDR1 LNHDA and CDR2 SQIVND (reference sequence). The CDR3 protein is CASSIEQGGGYTF. The CDR3 DNA follows: TGTGCCAGTAGTATTGAACAGGGAGGTGGCTACACCTTC.

The rearrangement uses TRBV30 and TRBJ1-4; no firm D call. Per germline, CDR1 GTSNPN and CDR2 SVGIG (reference sequence). The CDR3 has 13 residues. Between the trimmed V and J ends, which lost 4 bases and 3 bases, there was a span of 9 bases. In nucleotides, the CDR3 is TGTGCCTGGAAAGTACCGGCTAATGAAAAACTGTTTTTT. Residues: CAWKVPANEKLFF.

V usage is TRBV6-5 and J usage is TRBJ1-5; D ambiguous. The germline gives CDR1 MNHEY, CDR2 SVGAGI. Trimming stripped 5 bases from V and 0 bases from J, with 8 bases between. CDR3 length: 14 residues. CDR3 amino acids: CASSRTGSNQPQHF. CDR3 nucleotides: TGTGCCAGCAGTCGAACCGGTAGCAATCAGCCCCAGCATTTT.

CDR3 in amino acids: CASKTTGDGNQPQHF. DNA for the CDR3: TGTGCCAGCAAAACAACAGGGGACGGCAATCAGCCCCAGCATTTT. This chain uses TRBV6-5 with TRBJ1-5, with TRBD1 identical over 7 bases. V was pared by 7 bases and J by 2 bases, with 8 bases of the junction left unmatched. Germline V gene lookup returns CDR1 MNHEY and CDR2 SVGAGI. This CDR3 is built from 15 residues.

V gene TRBV5-1 combines with J gene TRBJ1-2, with unresolved D. The CDR3 has 13 residues. V gave up 5 bases and J gave up 2 bases, with 10 bases separating them. Germline values: CDR1 SGHRS, CDR2 YFSETQ. CDR3 bases: TGCGCCAGCAGTGAGGTGGTGAACTATGGCTACACCTTC. This codes for CASSEVVNYGYTF.

This clone is a singleton in its sample. The chain links TRBV10-3 to TRBJ1-5; D ambiguous. Germline CDR1 and CDR2: ENHRY and SYGVKD. This CDR3 is 14 amino acids long. The V end lost 8 bases, the J end lost 2 bases, and 13 bases lay between the germline ends. CDR3 coding DNA: TGTGCCATCGCCCGAGACCAGGGCAATCAGCCCCAGCATTTT. Translation: CAIARDQGNQPQHF.